The clone carrying this T cell receptor beta chain has only one observation. The V gene lost 6 bases and the J gene lost 6 bases, with 17 bases spanning the gap. Germline V gene data show CDR1 as SGHTA and CDR2 as FQGNSA. The CDR3 consists of 14 residues. Original handling: Nucleated cell counts were estimated from reference gene primer amplification. Assay: immunoSEQ multiplex PCR; the TCRdb copy retains only in-frame clones and omits some. V, J and clone size are taken as reported in that table, and D and trimming were inferred from the DNA itself. The top ten clones hold about an eighth of a sample with about 210,000 clones, roughly four fifths of them seen once. This entry is derived from a study of blood T cell repertoires in COVID-19. Looking at the study overall: Researchers got acute and convalescent COVID-19 samples from the United States, Italy and Spain. T cells, B-cell-depleted T cells, or PBMCs supplied cDNA or gDNA.

The receptor's source is a woman between 35 and 50 years old with acute or convalescent COVID-19. Sequenced sample: peripheral blood. This sequence joins TRBV7-2 and TRBJ1-1; D call uncertain. DNA for the CDR3: TGTGCCAGCAGGCCTGCCCGGTTCGGGGCTGAAGCTTTCTTT. It translates to CASRPARFGAEAFF.